This TCR beta chain was captured by sequencing in a study of T cell responses to AZD1222 COVID-19 vaccine. Whole-study findings and limits: Repertoire samples came only from after the peak T cell response. It was only a handful of AZD1222 recipients who were seropositive at baseline. White British people made up most donors, females outnumbered males, and clonal diversity was possibly underestimated.

With respect to this clone: The antigen is undetermined.

This table comes from immunoSEQ multiplex PCR, and its TCRdb copy is limited to in-frame clones, with some not included. Seen here are 75,000 to 100,000 clones, 90% observed once, and the top ten hold approximately 25%. The sequences come from peripheral blood, collected on day 0 of AZD1222 vaccination. The sequence came from an adult in good health.

The CDR3 protein is CASSTGATGEKLFF. CDR3 sequence (DNA): TGTGCCAGCAGTACAGGGGCGACGGGAGAAAAACTGTTTTTT. The rearrangement joins TRBV25-1 to TRBJ1-4, with 7 nucleotides matching TRBD1. V dropped 5 bases and J dropped 8; count of bases not matched to a gene: 8. The CDR3 covers 14 residues. Germline CDR1 reads MGHDK; CDR2 reads SYGVNS.